Below, one T cell receptor beta chain is given with its context. Antigen unknown. Investigators isolated RNA and reverse transcribed it into cDNA to act as the sequencing template. TCRdb's table, derived via immunoSEQ multiplex PCR, lists solely in-frame clones and lacks some. This table has fewer than 250,000 clones, 60% appearing once. This CDR3 spans 13 amino acids. V lost 7 bases to trimming and J lost 2 bases; unmatched junction nucleotides: 4. In germline, CDR1 is SQVTM, CDR2 ANQGSEA. This sample was included in a study of CD8+ T cells in alopecia areata. Study information: The tofacitinib course ran for 6 to 18 months and was followed by 6 months off drug. Study observations and caveats: Against the mouse data, patients shared TCRs less clearly, possibly for HLA reasons.

Treatment described: oral pan-JAK inhibitor, 5-10 mg twice daily. The source is a human donor with alopecia areata. The chain couples TRBV29-1 to TRBJ2-2; 7 bases agree with TRBD2. Sequenced material: CD4+ T cells sorted from blood, taken at week 4, from a patient treated with tofacitinib. CDR3 sequence (DNA): TGCAGCGCCCGCGGGGGAAACACCGGGGAGCTGTTTTTT. It yields the protein CSARGGNTGELFF.